Presented here are 13 T cell receptor beta chains from one specimen sequenced in a study of T-cell memory formation after mild COVID-19. One entry per CDR3 protein, called by TCRdb with MiXCR from the 5' RACE reads. The repertoire holds a few hundred thousand distinct CDR3 sequences, with 16% as singletons. Sequencing input: PBMCs or a T cell subset sorted from them (not recorded which). The receptors come from a man younger than 30 who had mild COVID-19 (a few samples of this study predate the infection). Cell type and time point are not known.

The chain has TRBV6-5 and TRBJ1-1, with 7 positions matching TRBD1. The length of the CDR3 is 15 residues. Losses at the gene ends were 2 bases for V and 2 bases for J; bases not matched to a gene: 5. Germline assignment: CDR1 MNHEY and CDR2 SVGAGI. CDR3 residues: CASSYVGQKNTEAFF. Written as DNA, the CDR3 is TGTGCCAGCAGTTACGTGGGACAGAAAAACACTGAAGCTTTCTTT.

The gene calls are TRBV7-2 and TRBJ1-2; TRBD1 matches 8 bases. J lost 5 bases, V lost 5 bases, and 7 bases had no gene match. Germline V gene data show CDR1 as SGHTA and CDR2 as FQGNSA. The CDR3 sequence is 14 residues long. The CDR3, as DNA: TGTGCCAGCAGCGAAGGACAGGGAAGATATGGCTACACCTTC. Translated: CASSEGQGRYGYTF.

This clonotype was counted a few times. The gene calls are TRBV29-1 and TRBJ1-1; D is ambiguous. Per the germline V gene, CDR1 is SQVTM and CDR2 is ANQGSEA. Between the trimmed V and J ends, which lost 6 bases and 11 bases, there was a span of 13 bases. The CDR3 covers 10 residues. The CDR3 DNA reads as TGCAGCGTCAGCGTAAACGGGGCTTTCTTT. Translation: CSVSVNGAFF.

The rearrangement links TRBV12-3 or TRBV12-4 to TRBJ2-6; unclear D gene. The V gene lost 3 bases and the J gene lost 4 bases, with 4 bases spanning the gap. This CDR3 spans 13 amino acids. In DNA, the CDR3 is TGTGCCAGCAGTTTTGAAGGGGCCAACGTCCTGACTTTC. This gives the protein CASSFEGANVLTF.

The J gene is TRBJ2-3, the V gene TRBV10-3; D call uncertain. The CDR3 is 12 residues long. Germline V gives CDR1 ENHRY, CDR2 SYGVKD. Trimming left V 4 bases short and J 6 bases short, with 8 bases between. For the CDR3, the DNA is TGTGCCATCAGTGCGGAATCCGATACGCAGTATTTT. Protein product: CAISAESDTQYF.

The chain links TRBV29-1 to TRBJ2-3; D is possibly TRBD1 (5 bases). The CDR3 is 15 residues long. CDR1 is SQVTM and CDR2 is ANQGSEA in the germline V gene. V lost 6 bases to trimming and J lost 8 bases, with 24 bases between them. CDR3 coding DNA: TGCAGCGTCGCAGGGAAATACTCCCGCCTAGGTACGCAGTATTTT. Amino acid sequence: CSVAGKYSRLGTQYF.

The gene calls are TRBV12-3 or TRBV12-4 and TRBJ2-2; D unresolved. This CDR3 region has 12 residues. Trimming took 6 bases from V and 6 from J, leaving 8 bases between them. The CDR3 bases are TGTGCCAGCAGCGACTGGGCCGGGGAGCTGTTTTTT. This codes for CASSDWAGELFF.

This clonotype came up a few times. The gene calls are TRBV3-1 and TRBJ1-2; TRBD1 matches 8 bases. The CDR3 loop spans 13 amino acids. Germline V gives CDR1 LGHDT, CDR2 YNNKEL (reference sequence). J gave up 6 bases and V 8 bases, and 8 bases lay outside the gene matches. CDR3: CASAPGGSNGYTF. The CDR3, as DNA: TGTGCCAGCGCCCCAGGGGGCTCAAATGGCTACACCTTC.

The table lists this clonotype with a few counts. The chain joins TRBV6-6 to TRBJ1-3; no clear D gene. CDR1 is MNHNY, CDR2 SVGAGI, per germline (reference sequence). The CDR3 spans 15 residues. Trimming shortened V by 10 bases and J by 11 bases, and 27 bases separated the two germline ends. CDR3 DNA: TGTGCCACCCTCCGTTCACCGAGGGTCCTTGGACCCATATATTTT. Residues: CATLRSPRVLGPIYF.

This clonotype has ten or more counts. The gene calls are TRBV20-1 and TRBJ1-2, with 7 bases aligning to TRBD1. Germline V gene sequence: CDR1 DFQATT, CDR2 SNEGSKA (reference sequence). CDR3 length: 14 amino acids. The V gene end was trimmed by 6 bases and the J gene end by 3 bases; junction bases not matched to a gene: 10. The CDR3 sequence: CSARRQGLDYGYTF. The CDR3 DNA reads as TGCAGTGCCAGAAGACAGGGACTGGACTATGGCTACACCTTC.

The chain carries TRBV29-1 and TRBJ1-2; 7 nucleotides agree with TRBD1. The V gene's germline CDR1 is SQVTM and CDR2 ANQGSEA. CDR3 length equals 11 residues. V shed 6 bases and J 3 bases; nucleotides not matched to a gene: 1. The DNA of the CDR3 is TGCAGCGTCGGGACAGACTATGGCTACACCTTC. The encoded protein is CSVGTDYGYTF. Full variable domain (missing parts from reference TRBV29-1 and TRBJ1-2): SAVISQKPSRDICQRGTSLTIQCQVDSQVTMMFWYRQQPGQSLTLIATANQGSEATYESGFVIDKFPISRPNLTFSTLTVSNMSPEDSSIYLCSVGTDYGYTFGSGTRLTVV.

This clonotype appeared many times. This chain links TRBV6-5 with TRBJ2-7, with no clear D. Germline V gene lookup returns CDR1 MNHEY and CDR2 SVGAGI. The CDR3 contains 18 residues. Trimming cost V 0 bases and J 5 bases, with 23 bases left between them. CDR3 sequence: CASSYSIWTNLRGNEQYF. The CDR3 DNA is TGTGCCAGCAGTTACTCGATATGGACCAATCTGCGCGGTAACGAGCAGTACTTC.

The chain couples TRBV12-3 or TRBV12-4 to TRBJ2-1; D might be TRBD2 (7 bases). With 6 bases removed from V and 7 bases from J, the gap between germline ends came to 16 bases. This CDR3 spans 14 amino acids. The CDR3 nucleotides are TGTGCCAGCAGCAGACTGGGGGGGCATAATGAGCAGTTCTTC. It is translated as CASSRLGGHNEQFF.